This T cell receptor (beta chain) was identified during a study of OX40 agonist ivuxolimab in advanced cancers. CDR1 is LGHNA and CDR2 is YNFKEQ in the germline V gene. The CDR3 is made up of 17 amino acids. After removal of 3 bases from V and 3 bases from J, the junction contained 8 bases not matched to a gene. Generated by immunoSEQ multiplex PCR, the TCRdb table keeps only in-frame clones and is missing some. The sample has more than 20,000 clones, roughly 73% seen once. The source material was CD4+ or CD8+ T cells sorted from blood, sampled in a trial of the OX40 agonist ivuxolimab. The sequence was collected from an adult with an advanced solid tumor such as melanoma, head and neck, liver or kidney cancer. This chain uses TRBV4-2 with TRBJ2-3; the match to TRBD2 covers 11 bases. CDR3 sequence reads: CASSHLVAGGRTDTQYF. In DNA, the CDR3 is TGTGCCAGCAGCCACCTCGTAGCGGGGGGGCGGACAGATACGCAGTATTTT.